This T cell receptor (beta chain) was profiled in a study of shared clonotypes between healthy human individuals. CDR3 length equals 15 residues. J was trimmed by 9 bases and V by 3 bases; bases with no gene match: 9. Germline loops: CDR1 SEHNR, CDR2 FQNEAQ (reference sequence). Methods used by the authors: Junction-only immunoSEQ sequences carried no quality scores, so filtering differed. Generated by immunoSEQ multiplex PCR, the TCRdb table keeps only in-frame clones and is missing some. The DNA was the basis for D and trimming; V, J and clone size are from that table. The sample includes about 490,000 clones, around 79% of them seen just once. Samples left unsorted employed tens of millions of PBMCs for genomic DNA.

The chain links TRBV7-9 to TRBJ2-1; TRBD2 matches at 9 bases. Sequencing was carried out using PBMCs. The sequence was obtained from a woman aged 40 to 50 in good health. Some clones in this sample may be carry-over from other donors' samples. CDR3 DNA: TGTGCCAGCAGCTTGATTGGCGGGAGGGGAATTGAGCAGTTCTTC. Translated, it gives CASSLIGGRGIEQFF.